The TCR beta chain described here comes from a study of shared clonotypes between healthy human individuals. The protocol was immunoSEQ multiplex PCR, while the TCRdb copy is restricted to in-frame clones and leaves out a portion. Here the sample spans 2 million to 2.5 million clones, about 94% being singletons. The V gene's germline CDR1 is SQVTM and CDR2 ANQGSEA. V was shortened by 3 bases and J by 2 bases, with 8 bases between the two germline ends. This CDR3 is built from 12 residues. The sequenced sample consisted of naive CD4+ T cells sorted from blood. Described subset: CD45RA+ positively selected. This TCR was recovered from a man between 18 and 35 years old in good health. The V and J genes are TRBV29-1 and TRBJ2-7; D is undetermined. CDR3 protein: CSVDSDTYEQYF. CDR3 DNA sequence: TGCAGCGTTGACAGTGATACCTACGAGCAGTACTTC.